The next 13 T cell receptor beta chains were all read from a single sample in a study of blood T cells in healthy people across ages. Alongside a J-beta primer mix, a sample-barcoded 5' primer served in a second PCR lasting about 7 to 11 cycles. TCRdb fed the 5' RACE reads into MiXCR, producing one record per CDR3 protein. The table shows about 1.5 million distinct CDR3 sequences, with approximately 38% occurring only once. Sequencing used blood. Receptor source: a woman in her late teens or twenties in good health.

The sample holds one count of this clonotype. The chain employs TRBV29-1 and TRBJ2-5; D perhaps matches TRBD2 (7 bases). CDR1 is SQVTM, CDR2 ANQGSEA, per germline. The CDR3 sequence is 13 residues long. Trimming shortened V by 6 bases and J by 11 bases, and 22 bases separated the two germline ends. Here the CDR3 reads CSVIRDGGLGQYF. CDR3 DNA sequence: TGCAGCGTCATCCGGGACGGGGGGCTCGGACAGTACTTC. Full variable domain (outside the CDR3, taken from reference TRBV29-1 and TRBJ2-5): SAVISQKPSRDICQRGTSLTIQCQVDSQVTMMFWYRQQPGQSLTLIATANQGSEATYESGFVIDKFPISRPNLTFSTLTVSNMSPEDSSIYLCSVIRDGGLGQYFGPGTRLLVL.

The chain carries TRBV6-1 and TRBJ2-1; D may be TRBD1 (7 bases). V lost 11 bases, J lost 9 bases, and 23 bases lay in between. CDR3 size: 14 residues. Germline CDR1 reads MNHNS; CDR2 reads SASEGT. The CDR3 DNA is TGTGCCTCTCTAAGGGCAGGGGGGAATTTTGAGCAGTTCTTC. Translated, it gives CASLRAGGNFEQFF.

This clonotype was observed a few times. The chain carries TRBV10-3 and TRBJ2-3; 8 nucleotides match TRBD2. Unmatched junction bases numbered 1, after V lost 2 bases and J lost 0 bases. The CDR3 contains 15 residues. Germline lookup yields CDR1 ENHRY and CDR2 SYGVKD. CDR3: CAISEGGGSTDTQYF. The CDR3 nucleotides are TGTGCCATCAGTGAGGGCGGGGGGAGCACAGATACGCAGTATTTT.

On this clonotype itself: Germline and junction disagree at one end, which may indicate a read error. This rearrangement joins TRBV7-2 to TRBJ1-6, with TRBD1 as a possible D gene (5 bases). This CDR3 has 16 residues. The germline CDR1 and CDR2 sequences are SGHTA and FQGNSA. The CDR3 nucleotides are TGTGCCAGCAGCTTCCGGGACGGCGTCTATAGTTCACCCCTCCACTTT. Encoded protein: CASSFRDGVYSSPLHF.

The sample holds a few counts of this clonotype. The chain couples TRBV24-1 to TRBJ2-1; D is unclear. Germline V lookup: CDR1 KGHDR, CDR2 SFDVKD. The CDR3 sequence is 16 residues long. Between the trimmed V and J ends, which lost 2 bases and 6 bases, there was a span of 16 bases. In DNA form, the CDR3 reads TGTGCCACCAGTGATTATCTCGGCAGGAGCTCCAATGAGCAGTTCTTC. Its protein product is CATSDYLGRSSNEQFF.

The chain uses TRBV28 and TRBJ2-5; 9 bases line up with TRBD2. Germline CDR1 and CDR2: MDHEN and SYDVKM. V was clipped by 4 bases and J by 11 bases; unmatched bases: 11. The CDR3 is made up of 14 amino acids. The CDR3 spells CASSWASGDNEQYF. CDR3 DNA: TGTGCCAGCAGTTGGGCTAGCGGGGACAATGAGCAGTACTTC.

This clonotype turned up a few times. V gene TRBV20-1 combines with J gene TRBJ1-5; 9 bases match TRBD1. J gave up 4 bases and V 2 bases, and 6 bases lay outside the gene matches. The CDR3 runs to 15 residues. Germline V gives CDR1 DFQATT, CDR2 SNEGSKA (reference sequence). The CDR3 region has the DNA TGCAGTGCTAGAACGACAGGGGGGTTAAATCAGCCCCAGCATTTT. Translating gives CSARTTGGLNQPQHF.

Many counts were recorded for this clonotype. The V gene is TRBV29-1, the J gene TRBJ2-1, with 7 bases aligning to TRBD2. The ends lost 7 bases at V and 1 base at J; junction bases unmatched: 7. This CDR3 comprises 14 residues. CDR1 is SQVTM, CDR2 ANQGSEA, per germline. The CDR3 region is CSASLASSYNEQFF. CDR3 nucleotide sequence: TGCAGCGCCTCACTAGCGAGTTCCTACAATGAGCAGTTCTTC.

The chain has TRBV24-1 and TRBJ2-7; D not resolved. Looked up from germline, CDR1 is KGHDR and CDR2 is SFDVKD. The CDR3 consists of 13 residues. V was shortened by 4 bases and J by 1 base, with 7 bases between the two germline ends. The CDR3 DNA reads TGTGCCACCAGTGACTCGACATCCTACGAGCAGTACTTC. Residues: CATSDSTSYEQYF.

This clonotype showed up just a few times. This chain joins TRBV20-1 and TRBJ2-7, with 7 positions matching TRBD1. Germline loops: CDR1 DFQATT, CDR2 SNEGSKA (reference sequence). This CDR3 region has 12 residues. V was pared by 5 bases and J by 2 bases, with 3 bases of the junction left unmatched. This CDR3 is CSADDRAYEQYF. The CDR3 DNA reads as TGCAGTGCTGACGACAGGGCCTACGAGCAGTACTTC.

The V call is TRBV6-5, the J call TRBJ2-7; 8 bases agree with TRBD1. J was trimmed by 3 bases and V by 6 bases; bases with no gene match: 7. This CDR3 contains 14 residues. Germline V CDR1 and CDR2: MNHEY, SVGAGI. The CDR3 DNA reads TGTGCCAGCAGCCCGGACAGGGAAATCTACGAGCAGTACTTC. Its protein product is CASSPDREIYEQYF.

In its sample, this clonotype was seen a few times. The chain recombines TRBV25-1 with TRBJ1-2; D not resolved. Germline CDR1 MGHDK, CDR2 SYGVNS. Trimming stripped 2 bases from V and 6 bases from J, with 16 bases between. CDR3 length equals 15 residues. The CDR3 nucleotides are TGTGCCAGCAGTGAAGGGAATATAGGGCAGAATGGCTACACCTTC. This encodes CASSEGNIGQNGYTF.

The rearrangement joins TRBV18 to TRBJ1-5; a weak D match, TRBD1 (6 bases). Germline CDR1 and CDR2: KGHSH and LQKENI. The CDR3 extends over 14 amino acids. Deletions cut 2 bases from V and 5 bases from J, with 10 bases between. The CDR3 protein is CASSPGEGDQPQHF. CDR3 nucleotide sequence: TGTGCCAGCTCACCAGGGGAGGGGGATCAGCCCCAGCATTTT. The full variable domain, with the rest looked up from reference TRBV18 and TRBJ1-5, is NAGVMQNPRHLVRRRGQEARLRCSPMKGHSHVYWYRQLPEEGLKFMVYLQKENIIDESGMPKERFSAEFPKEGPSILRIQQVVRGDSAAYFCASSPGEGDQPQHFGDGTRLSIL.